This T cell receptor beta chain is from a study of blood T cell repertoires in COVID-19. Study-level information: PBMCs, B-cell-depleted T cells, or T cells provided the cDNA or gDNA that made up the material.

The V and J ends lost 1 base and 7 bases respectively, with 11 bases between them. Germline V gives CDR1 LGHDT, CDR2 YNNKEL (reference sequence). There are 14 residues in the CDR3. The table came from immunoSEQ multiplex PCR; TCRdb's copy has only in-frame clones and leaves some out. The table lists over 200,000 clones, around 85% of them singletons, with around 20% in the top ten. Donors in Cohort 3 who had recovered were those with two negative PCRs, healthcare professional clearance, or resolution of their symptoms. V gene TRBV3-1 (or the pseudogene TRBV3-2) combines with J gene TRBJ1-5; D remains ambiguous. Sequences were obtained from PBMCs or T cells enriched from blood (not recorded which). The receptor was isolated from a man aged 35 to 55 who had recovered from COVID-19. The CDR3 here is CASSQGFQAQPQHF. The CDR3 DNA sequence: TGTGCCAGCAGCCAAGGGTTTCAGGCCCAGCCCCAGCATTTT.